The 2 T cell receptor beta chains below all came from one sample that was sequenced in a study of T cell repertoires in cytomegalovirus infection. TCRdb fed the reads into MiXCR, producing one record per CDR3 protein. Altogether 300,000 to 400,000 distinct CDR3 sequences are present, roughly 18% being singletons, with the ten largest covering around 9.3%. Sequencing used PBMCs. The source is a human donor in good health (CMV status not recorded). Some clones in this sample may be carry-over from other donors' samples.

J is TRBJ1-5 and V is TRBV12-3 or TRBV12-4; no firm D call. This CDR3 comprises 14 residues. V was shortened by 3 bases and J by 3 bases, with 9 bases between the two germline ends. CDR3 residues: CASSFSQYNQPQHF. CDR3 sequence (DNA): TGTGCCAGCAGTTTTAGCCAGTACAATCAGCCCCAGCATTTT.

This clonotype has at least ten counts. The chain carries TRBV6-6 and TRBJ1-1; the match to TRBD1 covers 12 bases. This CDR3 is built from 16 residues. With V trimmed by 7 bases and J by 4 bases, 10 bases remained unmatched. From germline, CDR1 is MNHNY and CDR2 SVGAGI (reference sequence). CDR3 nucleotide sequence: TGTGCCAGCATCCAGGGACAGGGGGCACGCGGCACTGAAGCTTTCTTT. This translates into CASIQGQGARGTEAFF.